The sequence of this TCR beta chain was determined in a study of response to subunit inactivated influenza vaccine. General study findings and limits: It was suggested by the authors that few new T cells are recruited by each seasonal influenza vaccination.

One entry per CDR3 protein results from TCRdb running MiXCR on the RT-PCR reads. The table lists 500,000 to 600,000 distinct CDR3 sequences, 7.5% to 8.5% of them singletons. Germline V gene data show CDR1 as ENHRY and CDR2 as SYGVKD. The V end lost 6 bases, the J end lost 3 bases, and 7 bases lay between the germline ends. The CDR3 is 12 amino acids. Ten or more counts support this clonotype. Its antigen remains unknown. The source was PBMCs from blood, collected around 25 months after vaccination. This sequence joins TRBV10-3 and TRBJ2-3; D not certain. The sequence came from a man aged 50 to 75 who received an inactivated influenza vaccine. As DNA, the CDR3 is TGTGCCATCAGCTCAACTACAGATACGCAGTATTTT. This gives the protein CAISSTTDTQYF.